The 11 T cell receptor beta chains below come from one sample, sequenced in a study of shared clonotypes between healthy human individuals. Method: immunoSEQ multiplex PCR; TCRdb's copy keeps in-frame clones and lacks some. The sample holds roughly 2.6 million clones; approximately 94% are singletons and the top ten take over 0.12%. The sample taken for sequencing was naive CD4+ T cells sorted from blood. Indicated subset: CD45RA+ positively selected. These receptors originate from a man aged 18-30 years in good health.

About this clone itself: The identical CDR3 is also encoded by other nucleotide sequences in the sample. The rearrangement uses TRBV15 and TRBJ1-1, with D perhaps matching TRBD1 (6 bases). There are 14 residues in the CDR3. The V end was cut by 0 bases, the J end by 1 base, with 6 bases between. Germline loops: CDR1 LNHNV, CDR2 YYDKDF (reference sequence). Written as DNA, the CDR3 is TGTGCCACCAGCAGAGAACAGGGGAACACTGAAGCTTTCTTT. Protein: CATSREQGNTEAFF.

The CDR3 sequence is CASSSPPTGDYEQYF. In DNA, the CDR3 is TGTGCCAGCAGCTCCCCTCCAACAGGTGACTACGAGCAGTACTTC. The gene calls are TRBV5-8 and TRBJ2-7; D possibly corresponds to TRBD1 (5 bases). Trimming pared 3 bases from V and 3 bases from J, leaving 16 bases between. From germline, CDR1 is SGHTS and CDR2 YDEGEE. The length of the CDR3 is 15 residues.

The V gene is TRBV19, the J gene TRBJ2-7; D is ambiguous. The V and J ends lost 2 bases and 0 bases respectively, with 11 bases between them. CDR1 and CDR2 from the germline V gene are LNHDA and SQIVND (reference sequence). The length of the CDR3 is 15 residues. The CDR3 is CASSISDIGSYEQYF. CDR3 coding DNA: TGTGCCAGTAGTATAAGTGACATAGGCTCCTACGAGCAGTACTTC.

The chain is built from TRBV2 and TRBJ2-1, with D maybe TRBD2 (6 bases). This CDR3 has 13 residues. The V gene lost 4 bases and the J gene lost 3 bases, with 7 bases spanning the gap. Germline V gene sequence: CDR1 SNHLY, CDR2 FYNNEI. The CDR3 sequence: CASSVSGYNEQFF. The CDR3 DNA is TGTGCCAGCAGTGTTAGCGGCTACAATGAGCAGTTCTTC.

The rearrangement uses TRBV25-1 and TRBJ2-7; D uncertain. Germline CDR1 and CDR2: MGHDK and SYGVNS. CDR3 length: 11 amino acids. The ends were cut back, 6 bases at V and 5 bases at J, with 8 bases in the middle. CDR3: CASSFSDEQYF. The CDR3 nucleotides are TGTGCCAGCAGCTTTTCCGACGAGCAGTACTTC.

The chain joins TRBV10-2 to TRBJ1-2; D is undetermined. CDR1 is WSHSY, CDR2 SAAADI, per germline. This CDR3 has 15 residues. Trimming pared 2 bases from V and 1 base from J, leaving 11 bases between. This CDR3 is CASSEGRVINYGYTF. In nucleotides, the CDR3 is TGCGCCAGCAGTGAGGGCAGAGTTATTAACTATGGCTACACCTTC.

The rearrangement joins TRBV30 to TRBJ2-2; tentatively, D is TRBD1 (5 bases). Germline V gives CDR1 GTSNPN, CDR2 SVGIG (reference sequence). Trimming left V 2 bases short and J 0 bases short, with 10 bases between. The CDR3 is 15 residues long. CDR3: CAWSKRTPNTGELFF. The CDR3 bases are TGTGCCTGGAGTAAACGGACACCGAACACCGGGGAGCTGTTTTTT.

The V gene is TRBV11-1, the J gene TRBJ1-1; 10 bases match TRBD1. Unmatched junction bases numbered 8, after V lost 2 bases and J lost 5 bases. Germline CDR1 reads SGHAT; CDR2 reads FQDESV (reference sequence). The CDR3 sequence is 16 residues long. The CDR3 DNA reads as TGTGCCAGCAGCTTACGGGACAGGGGAAGAGAAACTGAAGCTTTCTTT. Translating gives CASSLRDRGRETEAFF. The variable domain in full, with the rest retrieved from reference TRBV11-1 and TRBJ1-1, is EAEVAQSPRYKITEKSQAVAFWCDPISGHATLYWYRQILGQGPELLVQFQDESVVDDSQLPKDRFSAERLKGVDSTLKIQPAELGDSAMYLCASSLRDRGRETEAFFGQGTRLTVV.

This sequence joins TRBV28 and TRBJ1-1; D gene unclear. The CDR3 has 12 residues. Germline CDR1 reads MDHEN; CDR2 reads SYDVKM. V was shortened by 2 bases and J by 8 bases, with 9 bases between the two germline ends. The CDR3 DNA is TGTGCCAGCAGTTTACTGAGGAGAGAAGCTTTCTTT. Translation: CASSLLRREAFF.

V and J are TRBV2 and TRBJ2-3; 8 nucleotides line up with TRBD2. CDR1 and CDR2 (germline): SNHLY, FYNNEI. This CDR3 is built from 14 residues. The ends lost 5 bases at V and 4 bases at J; junction bases unmatched: 5. The CDR3 DNA sequence: TGTGCCAGCAGTCCCGGGGGGGCCGCAGATACGCAGTATTTT. As protein: CASSPGGAADTQYF.

This clone appeared once. The V and J genes are TRBV18 and TRBJ2-1; 8 bases line up with TRBD1. Unmatched junction bases numbered 7, after V lost 3 bases and J lost 6 bases. The germline V gene encodes CDR1 KGHSH and CDR2 LQKENI. This CDR3 spans 15 amino acids. The CDR3 loop is CASSPRTGIVNEQFF. The CDR3, as DNA: TGTGCCAGCTCACCTAGGACAGGGATCGTCAATGAGCAGTTCTTC.